This T cell receptor (beta chain) appears in the sequencing data of a study of blood T cell repertoires in COVID-19. Profiling relied on immunoSEQ multiplex PCR, and the TCRdb table lists in-frame clones only, not all of them. The sample holds about 140,000 clones, 65% to 90% seen once. Per germline, CDR1 MNHEY and CDR2 SVGAGI. CDR3 length equals 12 residues. V was clipped by 8 bases and J by 1 base, with 6 bases between them. V and J are TRBV6-5 and TRBJ2-1; D uncertain. Sequencing was performed on peripheral blood. This TCR came from a man aged 60 to 69 with active or convalescent COVID-19. In nucleotides, the CDR3 is TGTGCCAGCCCTAAATCCTACAATGAGCAGTTCTTC. Amino acids: CASPKSYNEQFF.